The rows below give T cell receptor beta chains drawn from one sample of a study of blood T cell repertoires in COVID-19. Produced via immunoSEQ multiplex PCR; TCRdb's table is partial and in-frame only. The sample consists of around 250,000 clones, about 90% of them appearing once. The material sequenced was PBMCs or T cells enriched from blood (not recorded which). Source of these receptors: a woman aged 25 to 39 with acute COVID-19. Both conserved end residues are part of each CDR3. D genes are given only for firm matches. Expanded clones get a size class; other rows say once, few or many, or leave the size out.

j_call d_call v_call clone_size cdr3_nt cdr3_aa
TRBJ2-2 TRBD1 TRBV30 . TGTGCCTGGAGCAAACAGGGGGCCGGGGAGCTGTTTTTT CAWSKQGAGELFF
TRBJ2-2 . TRBV27 . TGTGCCAGCACCCTGATCGCCGGGATGCCGTCCGGGGAGCTGTTTTTT CASTLIAGMPSGELFF
TRBJ2-7 TRBD1 TRBV27 few TGTGCCAGCAGTTCCCTCGGACAGGGTTGGTACGAGCAGTACTTC CASSSLGQGWYEQYF
TRBJ1-2 . TRBV29-1 . TGCAGCGTTGAAGACCCGCGGCATGGCTACACCTTC CSVEDPRHGYTF
TRBJ2-7 TRBD1 TRBV4-1 . TGCGCCAGCACCAAGCGACAGGGGTCCTTCTACGAGCAGTACTTC CASTKRQGSFYEQYF
TRBJ2-2 TRBD1 TRBV10-3 . TGTGCCATCACCGGGACAGGGACCACCGGGGAGCTGTTTTTT CAITGTGTTGELFF
TRBJ1-2 . TRBV24-1 . TGTGCCACCAGTTCCGCTGCTGGAGGGAATGGCTACACCTTC CATSSAAGGNGYTF
TRBJ2-7 . TRBV28 . TGTGCCAGCACCCCGGGCTACGAGCAGTACTTC CASTPGYEQYF
TRBJ2-7 TRBD2 TRBV6-6 . TGTGCCAGCACTTACGGACTAGCGGGGTCCTACGAGCAGTACTTC CASTYGLAGSYEQYF
TRBJ2-5 . TRBV28 few TGTGCCAGCGACAGGTTCGGAGAGACCCAGTACTTC CASDRFGETQYF